This T cell receptor beta chain was captured in a study of response to subunit inactivated influenza vaccine. Study outcomes and limitations: Each seasonal influenza vaccination recruits few new T cells, the authors suggested.

V gave up 3 bases and J gave up 2 bases, with 8 bases separating them. The CDR3 sequence is 13 residues long. Per germline, CDR1 DFQATT and CDR2 SNEGSKA (reference sequence). Each CDR3 protein gets one entry after TCRdb re-called the RT-PCR reads with MiXCR. Here the sample spans about 800,000 distinct CDR3 sequences, roughly 20% being singletons. About this clonotype itself: Its target is unknown.

V gene TRBV20-1 combines with J gene TRBJ2-1; D gene ambiguous. Source: PBMCs from blood, taken about 5 days after vaccination. The sequence was collected from a man aged 50 or older who received an inactivated influenza vaccine. The CDR3 DNA is TGCAGTGCTAGTGATCAACCCTACAATGAGCAGTTCTTC. It is translated as CSASDQPYNEQFF.